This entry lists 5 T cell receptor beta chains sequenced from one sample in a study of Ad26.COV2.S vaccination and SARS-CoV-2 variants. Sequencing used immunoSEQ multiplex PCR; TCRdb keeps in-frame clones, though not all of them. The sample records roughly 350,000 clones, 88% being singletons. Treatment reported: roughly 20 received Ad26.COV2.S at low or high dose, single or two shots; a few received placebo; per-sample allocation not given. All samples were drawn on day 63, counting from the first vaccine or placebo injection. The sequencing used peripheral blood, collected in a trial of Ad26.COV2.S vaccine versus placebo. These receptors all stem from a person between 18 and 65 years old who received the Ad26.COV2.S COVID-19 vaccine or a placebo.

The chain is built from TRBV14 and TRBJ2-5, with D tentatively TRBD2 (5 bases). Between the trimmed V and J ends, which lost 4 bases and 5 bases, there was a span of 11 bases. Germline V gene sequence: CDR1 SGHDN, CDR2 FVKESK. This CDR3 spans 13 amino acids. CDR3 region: CASSRGAVETQYF. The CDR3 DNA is TGTGCCAGCAGCCGTGGAGCGGTGGAGACCCAGTACTTC.

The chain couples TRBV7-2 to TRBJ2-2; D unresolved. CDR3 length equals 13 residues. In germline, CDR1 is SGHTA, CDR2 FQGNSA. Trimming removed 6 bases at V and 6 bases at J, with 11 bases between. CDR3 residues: CASSGGAAGELFF. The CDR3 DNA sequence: TGTGCCAGCAGTGGCGGTGCTGCCGGGGAGCTGTTTTTT.

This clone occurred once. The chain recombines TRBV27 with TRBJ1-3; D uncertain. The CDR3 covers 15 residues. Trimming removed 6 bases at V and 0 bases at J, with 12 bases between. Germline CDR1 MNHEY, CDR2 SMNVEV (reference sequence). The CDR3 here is CASSQTAYSGNTIYF. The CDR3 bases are TGTGCCAGCAGCCAAACAGCGTACTCTGGAAACACCATATATTTT.

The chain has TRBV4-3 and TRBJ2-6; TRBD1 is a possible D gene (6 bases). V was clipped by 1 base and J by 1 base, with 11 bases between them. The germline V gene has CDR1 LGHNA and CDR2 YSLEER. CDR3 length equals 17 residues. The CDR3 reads CASSQGAQGSGANVLTF. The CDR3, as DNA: TGCGCCAGCAGCCAAGGTGCACAGGGATCTGGGGCCAACGTCCTGACTTTC.

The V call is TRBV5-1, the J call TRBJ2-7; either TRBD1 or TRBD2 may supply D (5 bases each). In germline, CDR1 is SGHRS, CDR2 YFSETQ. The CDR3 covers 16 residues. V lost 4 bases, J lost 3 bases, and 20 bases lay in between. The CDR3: CASSPISGTAYYEQYF. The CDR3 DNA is TGCGCCAGCAGCCCCATCTCCGGGACGGCTTACTACGAGCAGTACTTC.